This T cell receptor (beta chain) was retrieved from a study of shared clonotypes between healthy human individuals. Study-wide findings and caveats: On the whole, naive subsets had larger estimated richness than memory subsets had. Although depth was large, rarefaction showed that sequencing of the sorted subsets was incomplete.

CD45RO-negative, CCR7-positively selected cells formed the naive CD8 fraction, excluding terminally differentiated effector memory CD45RA+ cells. In its sample, this clone was seen once. Antigen: not known. Every subset's genomic DNA went evenly onto several immunoSEQ plates. Repertoires were generated with immunoSEQ multiplex PCR, while TCRdb's copy carries only in-frame clones and drops some. The sample records about 680,000 clones, 90% to 95% being singletons. This CDR3 region has 13 residues. The V gene's germline CDR1 is MNHEY and CDR2 SMNVEV (reference sequence). V was cut by 3 bases and J by 4 bases, with 6 bases left in between.

The receptor comes from a man between 25 and 39 years old in good health. The chain carries TRBV27 and TRBJ2-2; no definite D call. The sequencing input was naive CD8+ T cells sorted from blood. The CDR3, as DNA: TGTGCCAGCAGTTTGGATCTCACCGGGGAGCTGTTTTTT. Amino acid sequence: CASSLDLTGELFF.